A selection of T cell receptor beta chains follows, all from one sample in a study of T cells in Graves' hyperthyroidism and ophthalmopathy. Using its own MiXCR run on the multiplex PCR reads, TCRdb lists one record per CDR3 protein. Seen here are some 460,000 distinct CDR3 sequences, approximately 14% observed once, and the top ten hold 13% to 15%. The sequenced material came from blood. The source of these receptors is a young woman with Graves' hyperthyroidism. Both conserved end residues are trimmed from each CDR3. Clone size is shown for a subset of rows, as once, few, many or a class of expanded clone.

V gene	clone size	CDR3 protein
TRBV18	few	ASSPRGAGRQETQY
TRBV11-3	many	ASSLHRSNEQF
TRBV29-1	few	SVEVGTGNSILT
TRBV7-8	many	ASRTGTSNLMTQY
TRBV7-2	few	ASSLAFVWDAETDTQY
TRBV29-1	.	SARDLQGTNTEAF
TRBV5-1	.	ASSLGGGFDPLSYEQY
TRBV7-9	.	ASSHGWPGRRAYNSPLH
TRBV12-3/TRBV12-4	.	ASRGGDRGTDTQY
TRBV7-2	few	ASSLAPGINTEAF
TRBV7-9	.	ASSSPMTGDEKLF
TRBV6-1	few	ASRVTGFTDTQY
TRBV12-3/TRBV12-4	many	ASSFTSGGAVAYNEQF
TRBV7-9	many	ASSLTPDETQY
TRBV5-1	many	ASSLAQNTGELF
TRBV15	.	ATSRDPGAEAF
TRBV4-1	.	ASSHPRAGRASGNTIY
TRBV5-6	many	ASSRDRARGYT
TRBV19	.	ASSITLENTEAF
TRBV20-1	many	SARAGTSDYEQY